The 14 T cell receptor beta chains listed next were all sequenced from one sample in a study of cytomegalovirus exposure and HLA in healthy donors (dated by TCRdb to 2017 to 2019). Receptors were amplified or captured by the immunoSEQ multiplex PCR assay. A mixture of 60 forward primers for TCR Vbeta segments and 13 reverse primers for TCR Jbeta segments was used in the multiplex PCR. In its TCRdb copy, this immuneACCESS table keeps in-frame sequences only and misses some clones. Where compared with another copy, unresolved V genes explain less than half of these, and the others have no known cause. The sample data list 30,000 to 35,000 clones, and about 70% of these were observed just once. Of the sample, roughly a tenth falls within the top ten clones. The source material was PBMCs. Receptor source: a man aged 35 to 55 in good health and CMV-seropositive.

The rearrangement joins TRBV7-5 to TRBJ1-1. TRBV7-5 constitutes a pseudogene. This CDR3 has 13 amino acids. The chain's CDR3 is CVRSPRGSEEAFF. In DNA form, the CDR3 reads TGTGTCAGAAGCCCCAGAGGGTCAGAAGAAGCTTTCTTT.

V and J are TRBV11-2 and TRBJ2-2, with 8 bases lining up with TRBD2. Germline V CDR1 and CDR2: SGHAT, FQNNGV. There are 15 residues in the CDR3. V lost 7 bases and J lost 3; bases outside the gene matches: 7. CDR3 residues: CASKAGGRDTGELFF. CDR3 coding DNA: TGTGCCAGCAAGGCGGGGGGCCGGGACACCGGGGAGCTGTTTTTT.

CDR3 in amino acids: CSVVGGGYTEAFF. In DNA, the CDR3 is TGCAGCGTTGTAGGGGGCGGGTACACTGAAGCTTTCTTT. This sequence joins TRBV29-1 and TRBJ1-1; 7 bases are a match to TRBD1. This CDR3 is built from 13 residues. Germline trimming cut 4 bases from V and 3 bases from J; bases unmatched to any gene: 5. CDR1 and CDR2 from the germline V gene are SQVTM and ANQGSEA.

The chain joins TRBV4-2 to TRBJ2-5; 12 bases are a match to TRBD1. CDR3 size: 16 residues. Trimming took 2 bases from V and 4 from J; bases not matched to a gene: 5. The germline CDR1 and CDR2 sequences are LGHNA and YNFKEQ. The CDR3 loop reads CASSQSGTGGRETQYF. The CDR3 DNA is TGTGCCAGCAGCCAAAGTGGGACAGGGGGCAGAGAGACCCAGTACTTC.

A few counts support this clone. This CDR3 reads CSVRDSYGYTF. The CDR3 nucleotides are TGCAGCGTCCGGGACAGCTATGGCTACACCTTC. The genes are TRBV29-1 and TRBJ1-2, with TRBD1 matching 7 bases. The germline CDR1 and CDR2 sequences are SQVTM and ANQGSEA. V lost 6 bases to trimming and J lost 4 bases; unmatched junction nucleotides: 2. The CDR3 covers 11 residues.

The rearrangement joins TRBV19 to TRBJ2-5, with 9 bases that match TRBD1. The germline V gene encodes CDR1 LNHDA and CDR2 SQIVND (reference sequence). This CDR3 is 14 amino acids long. The CDR3 loop reads CASAHTGTGETQYF. Here the CDR3 DNA reads TGTGCTTCAGCCCATACCGGGACAGGGGAGACCCAGTACTTC.

The chain is built from TRBV6-5 and TRBJ1-1, with a weak D call TRBD1 (6 bases). The CDR3 has 13 amino acids. Trimming pared 6 bases from V and 4 bases from J, leaving 12 bases between. Germline V gene sequence: CDR1 MNHEY, CDR2 SVGAGI. DNA for the CDR3: TGTGCCAGCAGGGACCCCAGGGGCACTGAAGCTTTCTTT. Translating gives CASRDPRGTEAFF.

V usage is TRBV27 and J usage is TRBJ1-6; the D gene is possibly TRBD1 (5 bases). V lost 5 bases and J lost 7, with 18 bases in between. This CDR3 comprises 16 residues. The germline CDR1 and CDR2 sequences are MNHEY and SMNVEV (reference sequence). The CDR3 loop reads CASSPLSQGANSPLHF. CDR3 in DNA: TGTGCCAGCAGTCCCTTATCCCAGGGCGCGAATTCACCCCTCCACTTT.

This chain connects TRBV7-8 to TRBJ1-6; TRBD1 matches at 7 bases. Trimming at V came to 1 base and at J to 4 bases, leaving 10 bases not matched to a gene. The CDR3 consists of 18 residues. Germline assignment: CDR1 SGHVS and CDR2 FQNEAQ. CDR3 loop: CASSLEASGGQYNSPLHF. The CDR3 nucleotides read TGTGCCAGCAGCTTAGAGGCATCAGGGGGACAGTATAATTCACCCCTCCACTTT.

This clone has just one count. The gene calls are TRBV5-1 and TRBJ2-7; D might be TRBD1 (8 bases). The CDR3 covers 15 residues. V was cut by 2 bases and J by 2 bases, with 14 bases left in between. Germline assignment: CDR1 SGHRS and CDR2 YFSETQ. The CDR3 nucleotides are TGCGCCAGCAGCTTCACTACAGGGGGGGCCTACGAGCAGTACTTC. Translated, it gives CASSFTTGGAYEQYF.

This clone was counted only a few times. This sequence joins TRBV19 and TRBJ1-3; 7 bases are shared with TRBD1. Germline loops: CDR1 LNHDA, CDR2 SQIVND (reference sequence). The CDR3 is 16 amino acids. After removal of 1 base from V and 4 bases from J, the junction contained 7 bases not matched to a gene. The CDR3 sequence is CASSIVGGYKGNTIYF. CDR3 DNA: TGTGCCAGTAGTATAGTAGGGGGCTATAAGGGAAACACCATATATTTT. Full variable domain (remainder filled in from reference TRBV19 and TRBJ1-3): DGGITQSPKYLFRKEGQNVTLSCEQNLNHDAMYWYRQDPGQGLRLIYYSQIVNDFQKGDIAEGYSVSREKKESFPLTVTSAQKNPTAFYLCASSIVGGYKGNTIYFGEGSWLTVV.

The gene calls are TRBV6-1 and TRBJ1-3, with D maybe TRBD1 (6 bases). Germline V gene sequence: CDR1 MNHNS, CDR2 SASEGT. Trimming removed 7 bases at V and 4 bases at J, with 14 bases between. The CDR3 has 14 residues. The DNA of the CDR3 is TGTGCCAGCACCACGAGCGGGACAGGAAACACCATATATTTT. Protein: CASTTSGTGNTIYF.

This chain uses TRBV7-3 with TRBJ2-3, with TRBD1 matching over 12 bases. Germline assignment: CDR1 SGHTA and CDR2 FQGTGA. The ends lost 5 bases at V and 7 bases at J; junction bases unmatched: 10. This CDR3 contains 16 residues. This chain's CDR3 is CASSLGTGTGGYTQYF. The CDR3 DNA is TGTGCCAGCAGCCTAGGGACCGGGACAGGGGGCTATACGCAGTATTTT.

This rearrangement joins TRBV19 to TRBJ1-2; D unclear. The CDR3 runs 13 residues. Trimming left V 0 bases short and J 4 bases short, with 6 bases between. The germline V gene encodes CDR1 LNHDA and CDR2 SQIVND (reference sequence). CDR3 sequence reads: CASSIDPLYGYTF. In DNA form, the CDR3 reads TGTGCCAGTAGTATAGATCCCCTCTATGGCTACACCTTC.